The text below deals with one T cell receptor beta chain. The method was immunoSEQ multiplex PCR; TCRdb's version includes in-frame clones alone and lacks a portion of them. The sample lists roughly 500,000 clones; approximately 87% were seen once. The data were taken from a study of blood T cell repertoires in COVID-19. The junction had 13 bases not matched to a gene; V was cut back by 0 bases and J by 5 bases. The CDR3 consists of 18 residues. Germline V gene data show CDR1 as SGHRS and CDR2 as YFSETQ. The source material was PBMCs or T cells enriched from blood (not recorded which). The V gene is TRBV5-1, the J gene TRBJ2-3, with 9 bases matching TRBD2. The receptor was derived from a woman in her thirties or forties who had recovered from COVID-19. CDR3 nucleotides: TGCGCCAGCAGCTTGGATTCCCGAGCGGGAGGTGTTCTAGATACGCAGTATTTT. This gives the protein CASSLDSRAGGVLDTQYF.